This entry is about one T cell receptor beta chain. Its antigen remains unknown. These data are taken from a study of cytomegalovirus exposure and HLA in healthy donors. Overall study findings and caveats: Approximately 160 TCR beta chains were listed as cytomegalovirus-associated. In vitro testing confirmed three CMV-associated chains as specific for CMV antigens.

The data were produced by immunoSEQ multiplex PCR, yet TCRdb's version contains in-frame clones alone and is incomplete. Of 60,000 or so clones listed, roughly nine tenths were seen once; the top ten hold around 2%. The V gene end was trimmed by 8 bases and the J gene end by 5 bases; junction bases not matched to a gene: 17. CDR1 is MDHEN, CDR2 SYDVKM, per germline. The CDR3 consists of 17 residues. The rearrangement uses TRBV28 and TRBJ2-7, with 11 bases fitting TRBD2. This TCR came from a woman aged 25 to 45 in good health and CMV-seronegative. Sequencing used PBMCs. The CDR3 DNA reads TGTGCCAGCCGACTTCCTCCGGGACTAGCGGTGGGGAACGAGCAGTACTTC. Its translation: CASRLPPGLAVGNEQYF. Complete variable domain (other parts from reference TRBV28 and TRBJ2-7): DVKVTQSSRYLVKRTGEKVFLECVQDMDHENMFWYRQDPGLGLRLIYFSYDVKMKEKGDIPEGYSVSREKKERFSLILESASTNQTSMYLCASRLPPGLAVGNEQYFGPGTRLTVT.